This TCR beta chain was captured in a study of cytomegalovirus exposure and HLA in healthy donors. Study information: Early released data comprised about 90 million unique TCRs from HLA-typed donors.

In this sample, this clone turned up once. Its antigen is undetermined. This PCR relied on a set of 60 Vbeta primers and 13 Jbeta primers. Data came from immunoSEQ multiplex PCR; TCRdb stores just in-frame clones and leaves some out. This table holds approximately 160,000 clones, 80% to 85% found once. Likely unrecorded immune exposures existed in these nominally healthy donors. Trimming took 2 bases from V and 3 from J, leaving 12 bases between them. Germline V CDR1 and CDR2: MNHEY, SMNVEV (reference sequence). This CDR3 spans 15 amino acids. Findings and caveats of the study: Using a false discovery rate of 0.05, a later analysis showed that around 16,000 TCR beta sequences were associated with HLA alleles.

The sequencing sample was made of PBMCs. This sequence originates from a human donor in good health. The chain employs TRBV27 and TRBJ2-3, with D tentatively TRBD1 (6 bases). The CDR3 DNA reads TGTGCCAGCAGTTTACTTGGACAGAAGACAGATACGCAGTATTTT. The encoded protein is CASSLLGQKTDTQYF.